The 7 T cell receptor beta chains in this list originate from one sample, sequenced in a study of response to subunit inactivated influenza vaccine. TCRdb reprocessed the RT-PCR reads via MiXCR and lists one record per CDR3 protein. In the table there are 710,000 or so distinct CDR3 sequences, approximately 14% of which are singletons. The specimen comprised PBMCs from blood, sampled 12 days after vaccination. These receptors came from a man aged 45 to 65 who received an inactivated influenza vaccine.

This clonotype has at least ten counts. J is TRBJ1-2 and V is TRBV3-1; TRBD1 might be the D (5 bases). The V gene lost 1 base and the J gene lost 4 bases, with 13 bases spanning the gap. Germline values: CDR1 LGHDT, CDR2 YNNKEL (reference sequence). The CDR3 loop spans 15 amino acids. CDR3 coding DNA: TGTGCCAGCAGCCAAGGATCGGGGGGAGGCTATGGCTACACCTTC. Translated: CASSQGSGGGYGYTF.

This clonotype was seen only a few times. V usage is TRBV6-1 and J usage is TRBJ1-6; the D is unclear. The CDR3 has 15 amino acids. The germline gives CDR1 MNHNS, CDR2 SASEGT. Between the trimmed V and J ends, which lost 3 bases and 6 bases, there was a span of 12 bases. CDR3 loop: CASSEDPRGNSPLHF. CDR3 nucleotides: TGTGCCAGCAGTGAGGACCCCCGGGGTAATTCACCCCTCCACTTT.

For the CDR3, the DNA is TGTGCCAGCAGCCGCCGGGACATCCTTTTTAATGAGCAGTTCTTC. This gives the protein CASSRRDILFNEQFF. This chain connects TRBV14 to TRBJ2-1; a possible D gene is TRBD1 (6 bases). With 4 bases removed from V and 7 bases from J, the gap between germline ends came to 17 bases. This CDR3 is built from 15 residues. Germline V gene sequence: CDR1 SGHDN, CDR2 FVKESK.

This clonotype turned up a few times. The CDR3 spells CASSPAGTSTGELFF. The CDR3, as DNA: TGTGCCAGCTCACCAGCAGGGACGAGCACCGGGGAGCTGTTTTTT. This sequence joins TRBV18 and TRBJ2-2; tentatively, D is TRBD1 or TRBD2 (5 bases each). The CDR3 sequence is 15 residues long. V was shortened by 2 bases and J by 4 bases, with 11 bases between the two germline ends. Germline CDR1 KGHSH, CDR2 LQKENI.

This chain links TRBV29-1 with TRBJ2-3; no clear D gene. Germline V gene lookup returns CDR1 SQVTM and CDR2 ANQGSEA. The CDR3 length is 12 residues. Trimming removed 5 bases from V and 0 bases from J, with 6 bases in between. Here the CDR3 reads CSVRPSTDTQYF. The DNA of the CDR3 is TGCAGCGTTCGCCCCAGCACAGATACGCAGTATTTT.

The V call is TRBV6-2 or TRBV6-3, the J call TRBJ2-5; 8 bases line up with TRBD1. Losses at the gene ends were 2 bases for V and 5 bases for J; bases not matched to a gene: 4. The CDR3 extends over 14 amino acids. Germline V lookup: CDR1 MNHEY, CDR2 SVGEGT. CDR3 bases: TGTGCCAGCAGTTACAAGCCAGGGGGCGAGACCCAGTACTTC. As protein: CASSYKPGGETQYF.

A few counts support this clonotype. The chain couples TRBV5-6 to TRBJ2-7; D is uncertain. This CDR3 spans 14 amino acids. V was trimmed by 0 bases and J by 0 bases, leaving 7 bases between them. CDR1 and CDR2 (germline): SGHDT, YYEEEE. The chain's CDR3 is CASSLEKSSYEQYF. As DNA, the CDR3 is TGTGCCAGCAGCTTGGAAAAGAGCTCCTACGAGCAGTACTTC. Together with reference TRBV5-6 and TRBJ2-7, the CDR3 gives the full variable domain: DAGVTQSPTHLIKTRGQQVTLRCSPKSGHDTVSWYQQALGQGPQFIFQYYEEEERQRGNFPDRFSGHQFPNYSSELNVNALLLGDSALYLCASSLEKSSYEQYFGPGTRLTVT.